This T cell receptor (beta chain) came from a study of T cell responses to AZD1222 COVID-19 vaccine. Findings and caveats of the study: Clonal diversity was possibly underestimated; the donors were predominantly white British and more often female. Once two AZD1222 doses were given, Spike-specific TCR breadth and depth went up.

On this clone itself: No antigen is known for it.

The CDR3 runs to 15 residues. Germline assignment: CDR1 MRHNA and CDR2 SNTAGT. V was pared by 9 bases and J by 5 bases, with 20 bases between. Some clones are missing from TCRdb's copy, which holds only in-frame ones; the method was immunoSEQ multiplex PCR. Of more than 55,000 clones listed, approximately 80% are singletons. The source was peripheral blood, collected 28 days after the second AZD1222 dose. The receptor comes from an adult who received the AZD1222 COVID-19 vaccine. The V gene is TRBV6-4, the J gene TRBJ2-1; the D gene could be TRBD1 or TRBD2 (6 bases each). The chain's CDR3 is CARIAGQHRDNEQFF. The CDR3 bases are TGTGCCAGGATTGCGGGGCAGCACAGGGACAATGAGCAGTTCTTC.